The present T cell receptor (beta chain) was sequenced within a study of molecular identifiers for immune sequencing clone quantification. Broader study findings: The share of molecules held by clones above 20 RNA copies was over 97% in effector cells and under 1% in naive cells.

TCRdb passed the PCR reads through MiXCR, listing each CDR3 protein once. The table includes around 300,000 distinct CDR3 sequences, about a quarter detected once. A CD8+CD4-CCR7+CD45RA+ gate was used to sort naive CD8 T cells. A word on this clonotype: As yet, its antigen is unknown. A junction end diverges from the germline sequence, so it may reflect a read error.

The sequenced sample consisted of naive CD8+ T cells from blood, with Jurkat cell RNA spiked in. Subset denoted: FACS-sorted CD8+CD4-CCR7+CD45RA+ naive T cells. The receptor's source is a human donor in good health. Some libraries in this study had Jurkat cell RNA spiked in.

CDR3 sequence (DNA): TGTGCCAACAGCTTAGAGAGGGGGACTGAAGCTTTCTTT. This sequence encodes CANSLERGTEAFF. The rearrangement links TRBV7-6 to TRBJ1-1, with TRBD1 as a possible D gene (6 bases). There are 13 residues in the CDR3. Germline CDR1 reads SGHVS; CDR2 reads FNYEAQ.